The 6 T cell receptor beta chains below all came from one sample that was sequenced in a study of blood T cell repertoires in COVID-19. Sequenced by immunoSEQ multiplex PCR; TCRdb stores in-frame clones only, minus some. The sample carries over 150,000 clones, about 87% recorded once. The material sequenced was peripheral blood. These receptors were taken from a woman aged 70-85 years with COVID-19, enrolled during active disease.

The chain's CDR3 is CASSFRQGVRDTIYF. The CDR3 region has the DNA TGTGCCAGCAGCTTCCGACAGGGGGTTCGGGACACCATATATTTT. This chain joins TRBV11-3 and TRBJ1-3; TRBD1 matches 9 bases. Germline V gene sequence: CDR1 SGHNT, CDR2 YENEEA. CDR3 size: 15 residues. V shed 3 bases, J shed 8 bases, and the junction held 8 bases outside the gene matches.

The chain joins TRBV5-1 to TRBJ1-2, with D possibly matching TRBD1 (5 bases). Germline CDR1 and CDR2: SGHRS and YFSETQ. The CDR3 is 14 amino acids. The V and J ends lost 4 bases and 3 bases respectively, with 13 bases between them. The CDR3 region is CASSAVTEYYGYTF. The DNA for the CDR3 is TGCGCCAGCAGCGCGGTGACAGAGTACTATGGCTACACCTTC.

The chain recombines TRBV19 with TRBJ2-5; a weak D match, TRBD1 (6 bases). Germline assignment: CDR1 LNHDA and CDR2 SQIVND (reference sequence). The CDR3 consists of 15 residues. Deletions cut 5 bases from V and 3 bases from J, with 16 bases between. In nucleotides, the CDR3 is TGTGCCAGTAGTGTGATGGACAGTCGAAAAGAGACCCAGTACTTC. It encodes CASSVMDSRKETQYF.

The chain couples TRBV27 to TRBJ1-3; the D gene is possibly TRBD1 (5 bases). This CDR3 has 15 residues. Germline values: CDR1 MNHEY, CDR2 SMNVEV (reference sequence). The V gene lost 6 bases and the J gene lost 1 base, with 13 bases spanning the gap. This CDR3 reads CASRRDRKSGNTIYF. The CDR3 DNA reads as TGTGCCAGCAGAAGAGACAGAAAATCTGGAAACACCATATATTTT.

The genes are TRBV30 and TRBJ1-4, with unresolved D. Deletions cut 3 bases from V and 8 bases from J, with 16 bases between. CDR1 and CDR2 (germline): GTSNPN, SVGIG (reference sequence). CDR3 length: 14 residues. As DNA, the CDR3 is TGTGCCTGGAGGGACTTGGGGAGTAGGGAAAAACTGTTTTTT. This encodes CAWRDLGSREKLFF.

The chain carries TRBV7-8 and TRBJ2-7; D might be TRBD1 (5 bases). This CDR3 contains 12 residues. V gave up 4 bases and J gave up 3 bases, with 7 bases separating them. Per germline, CDR1 SGHVS and CDR2 FQNEAQ. CDR3 nucleotides: TGTGCCAGCAGCTCACAGGACTACGAGCAGTACTTC. The encoded protein is CASSSQDYEQYF.